This TCR beta chain was sequenced in a study of blood T cell repertoires in COVID-19. The wider study: The study drew acute and convalescent COVID-19 samples from the United States, Italy and Spain.

The CDR3 covers 16 residues. Per the germline V gene, CDR1 is SGHDN and CDR2 is FVKESK. V lost 4 bases to trimming and J lost 4 bases, with 16 bases between them. TCRdb's table, derived via immunoSEQ multiplex PCR, lists solely in-frame clones and lacks some. The sample has about 210,000 clones, around 90% seen once. This rearrangement joins TRBV14 to TRBJ2-2; D is unresolved. The TCR originated in a man in his thirties or forties with acute or convalescent COVID-19. The sample was peripheral blood. The CDR3 loop is CASSRGLHGPTGELFF. CDR3 DNA sequence: TGTGCCAGCAGCCGCGGCCTCCACGGCCCCACCGGGGAGCTGTTTTTT.